The 30 T cell receptor beta chains below come from one sample, sequenced in a study of low-dose radiotherapy and immunotherapy resistance in tumors. Alpha and beta chains were covered, as first-strand cDNA relied on TRAV- and TRBV-specific primers. TCRs were put through roughly 19 PCR cycles of amplification with Phusion. A constant-region primer and the V-primer adapter served as the primer pair. TCRdb called the reads again in MiXCR, with one record for every CDR3 protein. The table records under 15,000 distinct CDR3 sequences, over 55% of them present only once. These receptors came from a human donor with advanced metastatic prostate, ovarian, gallbladder or colorectal cancer (not recorded which). This table probably holds off-target reads from a library built for another chain.

The rearrangement links TRBV20-1 to TRBJ2-3; 8 nucleotides line up with TRBD2. The ends lost 0 bases at V and 0 bases at J; junction bases unmatched: 8. CDR3 size: 17 residues. Germline CDR1 is DFQATT and CDR2 is SNEGSKA (reference sequence). CDR3 sequence reads: CSARDPGGGESTDTQYF. The CDR3 DNA reads TGCAGTGCTAGAGACCCCGGGGGGGGGGAAAGCACAGATACGCAGTATTTT.

This chain joins TRBV19 and TRBJ1-5; weak D call: TRBD1 (5 bases). The CDR3 loop spans 11 amino acids. Trimming took 9 bases from V and 6 from J, leaving 9 bases between them. Germline lookup yields CDR1 LNHDA and CDR2 SQIVND (reference sequence). CDR3: CASRRGQPQHF. CDR3 DNA sequence: TGTGCCAGCAGAAGGGGTCAGCCCCAGCATTTT.

The CDR3 nucleotides read TGTGCCAGCTCACCCGGGACTAGCGGGAGTCGAACCGGGGAGCTGTTTTTT. It yields the protein CASSPGTSGSRTGELFF. The V and J genes are TRBV18 and TRBJ2-2; 14 positions match TRBD2. The trim removed 3 bases at V and 5 bases at J, leaving 5 bases unmatched. The CDR3 has 17 amino acids. The germline V gene encodes CDR1 KGHSH and CDR2 LQKENI.

The sample holds one count of this clonotype. This chain uses TRBV5-4 with TRBJ1-2, with 9 positions matching TRBD1. The trim removed 6 bases at V and 4 bases at J, leaving 7 bases unmatched. The CDR3 consists of 14 residues. The V gene's germline CDR1 is SGHNT and CDR2 YYREEE (reference sequence). DNA of the CDR3: TGTGCCAGCACCGGACAGGGGATCGGCTATGGCTACACCTTC. It translates to CASTGQGIGYGYTF.

CDR3: CASSHTQGITSPLHF. In nucleotides, the CDR3 is TGTGCCAGCAGCCACACCCAGGGAATTACTTCACCCCTCCACTTT. The V gene is TRBV7-9, the J gene TRBJ1-6; tentatively, D is TRBD1 (5 bases). Germline-derived CDR1 and CDR2 are SEHNR and FQNEAQ (reference sequence). Trimming pared 5 bases from V and 9 bases from J, leaving 17 bases between. The CDR3 covers 15 residues.

The sample holds one count of this clonotype. This chain joins TRBV28 and TRBJ1-1, with 7 bases aligning to TRBD1. J was trimmed by 1 base and V by 4 bases; bases with no gene match: 9. There are 16 residues in the CDR3. Germline-derived CDR1 and CDR2 are MDHEN and SYDVKM. Here the CDR3 reads CASSSYRGGGNTEAFF. The CDR3 DNA reads TGTGCCAGCAGTTCGTACAGGGGAGGAGGGAACACTGAAGCTTTCTTT. The entire variable domain, with the rest obtained from reference TRBV28 and TRBJ1-1, is as follows: DVKVTQSSRYLVKRTGEKVFLECVQDMDHENMFWYRQDPGLGLRLIYFSYDVKMKEKGDIPEGYSVSREKKERFSLILESASTNQTSMYLCASSSYRGGGNTEAFFGQGTRLTVV.

A few counts support this clonotype. The genes are TRBV28 and TRBJ1-2, with a tentative D call TRBD1 (5 bases). The germline V gene has CDR1 MDHEN and CDR2 SYDVKM. V was pared by 6 bases and J by 5 bases, with 13 bases between. The CDR3 spans 13 residues. CDR3 region: CASSSEGPYGYTF. In DNA form, the CDR3 reads TGTGCCAGCAGCTCGGAGGGACCTTATGGCTACACCTTC.

The chain carries TRBV27 and TRBJ1-6, with D maybe TRBD1 (5 bases). The CDR3 is 14 amino acids. Germline CDR1 MNHEY, CDR2 SMNVEV (reference sequence). Trimming shortened V by 4 bases and J by 4 bases, and 8 bases separated the two germline ends. CDR3 protein: CASSWEGYNSPLHF. The CDR3 DNA reads TGTGCCAGCAGTTGGGAGGGGTATAATTCACCCCTCCACTTT.

This sequence joins TRBV2 and TRBJ2-1; 10 positions match TRBD2. The CDR3 runs 15 residues. From germline, CDR1 is SNHLY and CDR2 FYNNEI. Germline trimming cut 5 bases from V and 6 bases from J; bases unmatched to any gene: 7. As DNA, the CDR3 is TGTGCCAGCAGTCCGACTAGCGGGCGGACCAATGAGCAGTTCTTC. It yields the protein CASSPTSGRTNEQFF.

The sample holds a few counts of this clonotype. The chain couples TRBV20-1 to TRBJ2-3; D is possibly TRBD1 (5 bases). The CDR3 consists of 13 residues. The V and J ends lost 5 bases and 0 bases respectively, with 9 bases between them. Germline assignment: CDR1 DFQATT and CDR2 SNEGSKA (reference sequence). CDR3 protein: CSAHDRSTDTQYF. The CDR3 bases are TGCAGTGCTCATGACAGAAGCACAGATACGCAGTATTTT.

The chain employs TRBV12-3 or TRBV12-4 and TRBJ1-5; 9 bases are a match to TRBD1. V was pared by 2 bases and J by 4 bases, with 3 bases of the junction left unmatched. This CDR3 region has 15 residues. CDR3 bases: TGTGCCAGCAGTTTAAGGGGACAGGGTAATCAGCCCCAGCATTTT. Encoded protein: CASSLRGQGNQPQHF.

This clonotype was observed once. This sequence joins TRBV6-5 and TRBJ1-5, with a weak D call TRBD1 (6 bases). Trimming took off 2 bases at V and 5 bases at J, with 16 bases between the two ends. This CDR3 has 16 amino acids. In germline, CDR1 is MNHEY, CDR2 SVGAGI. The CDR3 here is CASSYGWGGSHQPQHF. The CDR3 bases are TGTGCCAGCAGTTACGGGTGGGGGGGCTCCCATCAGCCCCAGCATTTT.

This clonotype was detected a few times. The chain joins TRBV28 to TRBJ2-7; TRBD2 matches 7 bases. With 3 bases clipped from V and 0 bases from J, the junction kept 2 bases outside the gene matches. CDR3 length equals 14 residues. CDR1 and CDR2 (germline): MDHEN, SYDVKM. CDR3 coding DNA: TGTGCCAGCAGTTTCGGGGGGAGCTCCTACGAGCAGTACTTC. Amino acid sequence: CASSFGGSSYEQYF.

The chain has TRBV2 and TRBJ1-5; 7 bases line up with TRBD1. Per germline, CDR1 SNHLY and CDR2 FYNNEI. The length of the CDR3 is 14 residues. V was pared by 6 bases and J by 7 bases, with 9 bases of the junction left unmatched. The CDR3, as DNA: TGTGCCAGCAGCACGACAGGGTTCGGACAGCCCCAGCATTTT. Translation: CASSTTGFGQPQHF.

This clonotype rates as medium-sized. The V gene is TRBV6-2 or TRBV6-3, the J gene TRBJ2-7; maybe TRBD2 (6 bases). Germline V gives CDR1 MNHEY, CDR2 SVGEGT. V lost 6 bases and J 5 bases, leaving 17 bases between the germline ends. This CDR3 has 14 residues. The CDR3, as DNA: TGTGCCAGCAGCTCGACCCAGGGCGGGGACGAGCAGTACTTC. Amino acids: CASSSTQGGDEQYF.

This clonotype turned up a few times. This chain links TRBV28 with TRBJ2-1; D is ambiguous. This CDR3 comprises 14 residues. V lost 6 bases and J 8 bases, leaving 17 bases between the germline ends. Germline V gene data show CDR1 as MDHEN and CDR2 as SYDVKM. The CDR3 bases are TGTGCCAGCAGCCTGGAGCTACGAGTCCATGAGCAGTTCTTC. This gives the protein CASSLELRVHEQFF.

Note on this clonotype: An end of the junction does not agree with germline; a read error may underlie this. The chain has TRBV28 and TRBJ1-1; no clear D. The V gene's germline CDR1 is MDHEN and CDR2 SYDVKM. This CDR3 is 12 amino acids long. DNA for the CDR3: TGTGCCAGCAGTCTACCCCTGGGCAGCCAGGTCTTT. Its translation is CASSLPLGSQVF.

This chain joins TRBV28 and TRBJ1-4; 11 positions match TRBD1. The junction had 9 bases not matched to a gene; V was cut back by 7 bases and J by 8 bases. Germline-derived CDR1 and CDR2 are MDHEN and SYDVKM. The CDR3 spans 15 residues. CDR3 region: CASNGQGAAVEKLFF. CDR3 nucleotides: TGTGCCAGCAACGGACAGGGGGCCGCCGTGGAAAAACTGTTTTTT.

V usage is TRBV7-2 and J usage is TRBJ2-1, with TRBD2 matching over 13 bases. The CDR3 has 15 amino acids. Germline CDR1 SGHTA, CDR2 FQGNSA. The junction had 9 bases not matched to a gene; V was cut back by 6 bases and J by 10 bases. CDR3 coding DNA: TGTGCCAGCAGTTTGACTAGCGGGGGGAGTCGGGAGCAGTTCTTC. It is translated as CASSLTSGGSREQFF.

A few counts support this clonotype. This rearrangement joins TRBV29-1 to TRBJ2-7; 10 positions agree with TRBD1. This CDR3 comprises 15 residues. V lost 5 bases to trimming and J lost 4 bases; unmatched junction nucleotides: 11. Germline lookup yields CDR1 SQVTM and CDR2 ANQGSEA. The CDR3, as DNA: TGCAGCGTTAAGAATACAGACAGGGGGCAGTACGAGCAGTACTTC. It is translated as CSVKNTDRGQYEQYF.

This clonotype was detected once. The V call is TRBV10-2, the J call TRBJ2-3, with 10 positions matching TRBD1. The V and J ends lost 3 bases and 5 bases, in that order; junction bases with no gene match: 5. The CDR3 extends over 15 amino acids. The germline CDR1 and CDR2 sequences are WSHSY and SAAADI. CDR3 coding DNA: TGCGCCAGCAGTGACCACGGACAGGGGGTAGATACGCAGTATTTT. Its translation: CASSDHGQGVDTQYF.

This chain joins TRBV12-3 or TRBV12-4 and TRBJ1-6, with D possibly matching TRBD1 (5 bases). Trimming took off 3 bases at V and 6 bases at J, with 15 bases between the two ends. The CDR3 spans 16 residues. CDR3 sequence reads: CASSFVEGRGNSPLHF. The CDR3 DNA reads TGTGCCAGCAGTTTCGTCGAGGGGCGGGGTAATTCACCCCTCCACTTT.

This chain uses TRBV2 with TRBJ2-7; TRBD2 might be the D (5 bases). Germline V gene lookup returns CDR1 SNHLY and CDR2 FYNNEI. The germline V and J ends were trimmed by 3 bases and 0 bases, with 18 bases remaining between them. The CDR3 extends over 17 amino acids. The CDR3 DNA is TGTGCCAGCAGTGACCCCCTCCGCGGGCCCAGCTCCTACGAGCAGTACTTC. As protein: CASSDPLRGPSSYEQYF.

This chain's CDR3 is CASSLRTGTNTEAFF. The CDR3 region has the DNA TGCGCCAGCAGCTTGAGAACAGGGACGAACACTGAAGCTTTCTTT. The genes are TRBV5-1 and TRBJ1-1; tentatively, D is TRBD1 (6 bases). This CDR3 spans 15 amino acids. Trimming left V 1 base short and J 1 base short, with 11 bases between. Germline V lookup: CDR1 SGHRS, CDR2 YFSETQ.

CDR3 nucleotides: TGTGCCGCGGCCAAAGCGGGAGGCCTCAATGAGCAGTTCTTC. Translated, it gives CAAAKAGGLNEQFF. The V call is TRBV24-1, the J call TRBJ2-1, with 9 positions matching TRBD2. The ends lost 12 bases at V and 6 bases at J; junction bases unmatched: 11. Germline V gives CDR1 KGHDR, CDR2 SFDVKD. The CDR3 runs 14 residues.

This chain links TRBV12-3 or TRBV12-4 with TRBJ1-2; no reliable D call. The CDR3 totals 12 residues. Trimming stripped 8 bases from V and 2 bases from J, with 9 bases between. The DNA for the CDR3 is TGTGCCAGCCGCGGGCCAAACTATGGCTACACCTTC. Translation gives CASRGPNYGYTF.

This clonotype has only a few counts. This rearrangement joins TRBV5-1 to TRBJ2-2; a weak D match, TRBD1 (6 bases). The CDR3 length is 15 residues. Germline V gene sequence: CDR1 SGHRS, CDR2 YFSETQ. Trimming stripped 4 bases from V and 2 bases from J, with 12 bases between. Here the CDR3 reads CASSRGTKNTGELFF. In nucleotides, the CDR3 is TGCGCCAGCAGCCGTGGGACAAAAAACACCGGGGAGCTGTTTTTT.

V is TRBV3-1 and J is TRBJ2-5, with TRBD2 matching over 9 bases. CDR1 and CDR2 (germline): LGHDT, YNNKEL (reference sequence). This CDR3 spans 14 amino acids. V dropped 3 bases and J dropped 3; count of bases not matched to a gene: 2. The CDR3 reads CASSHSGSEETQYF. CDR3 coding DNA: TGTGCCAGCAGCCATAGCGGGAGTGAAGAGACCCAGTACTTC.

V usage is TRBV7-2 and J usage is TRBJ2-7, with no clear D. The CDR3 spans 14 residues. Trimming pared 0 bases from V and 5 bases from J, leaving 11 bases between. CDR1 is SGHTA, CDR2 FQGNSA, per germline. CDR3 residues: CASSLASLENEQYF. CDR3 in DNA: TGTGCCAGCAGCTTAGCTAGCCTAGAGAACGAGCAGTACTTC.

This clonotype has only a few counts. The chain joins TRBV28 to TRBJ2-1; possible D gene TRBD2, 6 bases. The germline gives CDR1 MDHEN, CDR2 SYDVKM. V lost 10 bases and J lost 0, with 13 bases in between. The CDR3 covers 14 residues. In DNA form, the CDR3 reads TGTGCCACGTCGGACGGGAGCTCCTACAATGAGCAGTTCTTC. As protein: CATSDGSSYNEQFF.